These T cell receptor beta chains were read from a single sample in a study of blood T cell repertoires in COVID-19. Only in-frame clones appear in the TCRdb table, and some are missing; sequencing was by immunoSEQ multiplex PCR. The sample holds about 150,000 clones, around 85% seen once. Sequenced sample: peripheral blood. The receptors shown here come from a woman between 65 and 79 years old with acute or convalescent COVID-19. Each CDR3 is given with its conserved first and last residue. The order of the fields is D gene, J gene, V gene, clone size, CDR3 DNA, CDR3 protein. A D gene is named only where the DNA matches it firmly. Part of the rows lack a size; the others show once, few, many or a class for expanded clones.

TRBD1	TRBJ1-2	TRBV6-5	-	TGTGCCAGCAGGAAGGGGACAGGGTCCTCCTATGGCTACACCTTC	CASRKGTGSSYGYTF
-	TRBJ2-7	TRBV25-1	-	TGTGCCAGCAGTGATGAGGCAACTCAAGGAACACGCGAGCAGTACTTC	CASSDEATQGTREQYF
TRBD1	TRBJ2-2	TRBV15	once	TGTGCCACCAGCAGTCATGACAGGGTTCCCGGGGAGCTGTTTTTT	CATSSHDRVPGELFF
-	TRBJ1-1	TRBV4-2	-	TGTGCCAGCAGCCAAGATACGGGAGGGAGCAACACTGAAGCTTTCTTT	CASSQDTGGSNTEAFF
TRBD1	TRBJ1-2	TRBV5-1	-	TGCGCCAGCAGCTTGGTTGTAGGACAGGGGAATGGCTACACCTTC	CASSLVVGQGNGYTF
-	TRBJ1-5	TRBV5-5	-	TGTGCCAGCAGCTTGGAACTGGGGACACCTAGCAATCAGCCCCAGCATTTT	CASSLELGTPSNQPQHF
-	TRBJ1-1	TRBV7-9	-	TGTGCCAGCAGCCCCTCCGGAGGCACTGAAGCTTTCTTT	CASSPSGGTEAFF
TRBD1	TRBJ1-6	TRBV11-2	-	TGTGCCAGCAGCCAACTGGGACAGGGTAATTCACCCCTCCACTTT	CASSQLGQGNSPLHF
TRBD2	TRBJ2-2	TRBV29-1	-	TGCAGCGTTGTTGTCCAGCGGGGGATTAGCGGGGAGCTGTTTTTT	CSVVVQRGISGELFF
TRBD1	TRBJ2-7	TRBV19	-	TGTGCCAGTAGTACCGGGACAGGGTGGCAGTACGAGCAGTACTTC	CASSTGTGWQYEQYF
-	TRBJ2-5	TRBV28	-	TGTGCCAGCAGTTTTGACAACAGGAACCAAGAGACCCAGTACTTC	CASSFDNRNQETQYF
TRBD1	TRBJ1-3	TRBV11-2	-	TGTGCCAGCAGCCCACGGGACAGGGGTTTATCTGGAAACACCATATATTTT	CASSPRDRGLSGNTIYF
-	TRBJ2-6	TRBV4-2	once	TGTGCCAGCAGCCTAACTAGGTCCCGAGGGGGTGGGGCCAACGTCCTGACTTTC	CASSLTRSRGGGANVLTF
-	TRBJ1-1	TRBV7-9	-	TGTGCCAGCAGCCCGCATCGGGAGAACACTGAAGCTTTCTTT	CASSPHRENTEAFF
-	TRBJ1-6	TRBV6-5	-	TGTGCCAGCAGCTTCGGGGGGCGGAATTCACCCCTCCACTTT	CASSFGGRNSPLHF